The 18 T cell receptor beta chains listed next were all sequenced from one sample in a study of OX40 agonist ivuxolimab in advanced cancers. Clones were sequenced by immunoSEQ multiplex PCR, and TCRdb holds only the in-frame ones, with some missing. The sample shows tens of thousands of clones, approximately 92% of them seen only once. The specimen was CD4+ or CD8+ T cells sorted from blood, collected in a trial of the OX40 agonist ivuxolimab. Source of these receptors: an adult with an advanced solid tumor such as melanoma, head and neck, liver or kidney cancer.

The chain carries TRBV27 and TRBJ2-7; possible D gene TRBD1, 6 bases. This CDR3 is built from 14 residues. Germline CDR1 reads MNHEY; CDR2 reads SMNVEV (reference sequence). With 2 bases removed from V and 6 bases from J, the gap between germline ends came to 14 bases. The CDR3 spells CASSLRWGPAEQYF. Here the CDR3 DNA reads TGTGCCAGCAGTTTACGTTGGGGGCCTGCCGAGCAGTACTTC.

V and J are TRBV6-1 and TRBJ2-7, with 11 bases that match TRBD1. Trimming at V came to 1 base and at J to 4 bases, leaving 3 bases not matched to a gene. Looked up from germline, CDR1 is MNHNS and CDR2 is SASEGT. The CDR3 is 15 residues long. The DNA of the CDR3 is TGTGCCAGCAGTGAAGGGGACAGGGGGTGGTACGAGCAGTACTTC. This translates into CASSEGDRGWYEQYF.

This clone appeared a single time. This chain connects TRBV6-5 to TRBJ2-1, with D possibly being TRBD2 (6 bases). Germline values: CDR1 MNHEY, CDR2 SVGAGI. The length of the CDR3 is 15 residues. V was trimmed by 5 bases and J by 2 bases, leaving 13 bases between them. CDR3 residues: CASSRLAATYNEQFF. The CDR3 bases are TGTGCCAGCAGTCGGTTAGCGGCCACCTACAATGAGCAGTTCTTC.

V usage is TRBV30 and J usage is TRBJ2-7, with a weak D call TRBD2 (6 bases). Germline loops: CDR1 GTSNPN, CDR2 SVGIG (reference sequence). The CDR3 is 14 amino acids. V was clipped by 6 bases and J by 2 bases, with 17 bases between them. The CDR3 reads CACAGWQTAYEQYF. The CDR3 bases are TGTGCCTGTGCGGGATGGCAGACCGCCTACGAGCAGTACTTC.

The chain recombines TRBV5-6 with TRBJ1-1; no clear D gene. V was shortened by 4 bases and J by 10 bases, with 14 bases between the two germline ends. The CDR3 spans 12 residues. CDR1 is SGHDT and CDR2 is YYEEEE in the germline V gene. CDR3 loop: CASSEGATGAFF. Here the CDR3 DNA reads TGTGCCAGCAGCGAGGGAGCGACGGGAGCTTTCTTT.

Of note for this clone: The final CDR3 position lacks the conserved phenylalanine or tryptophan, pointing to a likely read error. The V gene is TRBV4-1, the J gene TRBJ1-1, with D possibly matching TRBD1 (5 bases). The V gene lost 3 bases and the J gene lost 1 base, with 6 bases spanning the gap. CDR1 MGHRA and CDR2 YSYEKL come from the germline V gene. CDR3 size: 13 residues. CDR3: CASSQGPNTEAFL. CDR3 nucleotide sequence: TGCGCCAGCAGCCAGGGGCCGAACACTGAAGCTTTCCTT.

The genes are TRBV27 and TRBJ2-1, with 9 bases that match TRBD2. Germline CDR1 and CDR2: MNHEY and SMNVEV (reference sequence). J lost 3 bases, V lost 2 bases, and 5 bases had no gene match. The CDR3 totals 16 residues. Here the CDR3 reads CASSLGSSGNYNEQFF. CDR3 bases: TGTGCCAGCAGTTTAGGGTCTAGCGGGAACTACAATGAGCAGTTCTTC.

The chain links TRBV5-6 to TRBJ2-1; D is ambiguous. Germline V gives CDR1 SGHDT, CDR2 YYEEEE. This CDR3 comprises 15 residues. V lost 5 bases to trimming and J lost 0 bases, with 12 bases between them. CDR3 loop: CASSNEFSSYNEQFF. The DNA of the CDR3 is TGTGCCAGCAGTAATGAGTTTAGCTCCTACAATGAGCAGTTCTTC.

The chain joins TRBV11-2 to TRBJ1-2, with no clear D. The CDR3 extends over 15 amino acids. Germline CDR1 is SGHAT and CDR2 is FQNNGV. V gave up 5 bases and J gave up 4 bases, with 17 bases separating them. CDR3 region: CASSNSPDWGYGYTF. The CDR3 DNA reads TGTGCCAGCAGCAACAGCCCTGATTGGGGCTATGGCTACACCTTC.

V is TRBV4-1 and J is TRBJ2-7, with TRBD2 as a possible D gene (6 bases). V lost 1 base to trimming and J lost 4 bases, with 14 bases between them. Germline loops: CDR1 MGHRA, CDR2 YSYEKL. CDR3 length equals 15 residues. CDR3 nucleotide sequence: TGCGCCAGCAGCCAAGTTTCGGACTACCCGTACGAGCAGTACTTC. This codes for CASSQVSDYPYEQYF.

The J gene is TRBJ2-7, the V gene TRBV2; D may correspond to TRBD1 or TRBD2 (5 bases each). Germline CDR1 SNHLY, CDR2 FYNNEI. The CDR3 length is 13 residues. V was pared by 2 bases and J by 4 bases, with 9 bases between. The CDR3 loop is CASSERDGYEQYF. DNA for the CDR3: TGTGCCAGCAGTGAAAGGGACGGATACGAGCAGTACTTC.

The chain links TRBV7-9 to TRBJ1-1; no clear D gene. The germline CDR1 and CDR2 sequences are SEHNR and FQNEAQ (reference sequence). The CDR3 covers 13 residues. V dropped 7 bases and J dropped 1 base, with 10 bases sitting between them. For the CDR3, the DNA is TGTGCCAGCACCCCCGAGGCGAACACTGAAGCTTTCTTT. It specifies CASTPEANTEAFF.

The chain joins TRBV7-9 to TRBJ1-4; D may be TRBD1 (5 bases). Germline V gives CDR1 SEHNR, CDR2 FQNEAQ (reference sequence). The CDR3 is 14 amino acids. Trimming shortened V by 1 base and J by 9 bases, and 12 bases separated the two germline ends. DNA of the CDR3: TGTGCCAGCAGCTTAGGCGGGGCTGCGAAAAAACTGTTTTTT. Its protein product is CASSLGGAAKKLFF.

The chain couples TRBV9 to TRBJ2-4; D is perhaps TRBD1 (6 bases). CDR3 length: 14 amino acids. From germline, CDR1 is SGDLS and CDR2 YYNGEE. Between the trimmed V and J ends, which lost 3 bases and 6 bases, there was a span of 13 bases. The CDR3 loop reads CASSDGGRGNIQYF. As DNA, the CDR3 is TGTGCCAGCAGCGATGGGGGCCGGGGAAACATTCAGTACTTC.

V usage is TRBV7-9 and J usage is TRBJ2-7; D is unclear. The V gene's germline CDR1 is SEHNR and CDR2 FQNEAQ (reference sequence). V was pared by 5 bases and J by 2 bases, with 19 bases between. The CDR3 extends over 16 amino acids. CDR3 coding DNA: TGTGCCAGCAGCCCCGGCGCTTTTGGTGGGACCTACGAGCAGTACTTC. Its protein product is CASSPGAFGGTYEQYF.

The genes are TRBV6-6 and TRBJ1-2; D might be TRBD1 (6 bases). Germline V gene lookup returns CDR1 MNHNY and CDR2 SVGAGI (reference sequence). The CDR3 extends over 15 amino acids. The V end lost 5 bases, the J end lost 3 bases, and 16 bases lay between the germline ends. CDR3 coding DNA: TGTGCCAGCAGTAACCTTACGGGACAATACTATGGCTACACCTTC. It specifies CASSNLTGQYYGYTF.

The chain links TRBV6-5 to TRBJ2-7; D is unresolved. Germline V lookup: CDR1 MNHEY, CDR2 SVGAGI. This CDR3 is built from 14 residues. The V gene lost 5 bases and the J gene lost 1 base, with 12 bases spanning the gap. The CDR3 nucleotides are TGTGCCAGCAGTACCGACATCAAGTCCTACGAGCAGTACTTC. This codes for CASSTDIKSYEQYF.

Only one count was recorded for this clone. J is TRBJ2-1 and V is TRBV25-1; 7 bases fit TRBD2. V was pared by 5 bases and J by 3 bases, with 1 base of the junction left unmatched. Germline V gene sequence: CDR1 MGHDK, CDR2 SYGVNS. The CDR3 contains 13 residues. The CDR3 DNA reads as TGTGCCAGCAGTAGGACTAGCTACAATGAGCAGTTCTTC. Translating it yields CASSRTSYNEQFF.